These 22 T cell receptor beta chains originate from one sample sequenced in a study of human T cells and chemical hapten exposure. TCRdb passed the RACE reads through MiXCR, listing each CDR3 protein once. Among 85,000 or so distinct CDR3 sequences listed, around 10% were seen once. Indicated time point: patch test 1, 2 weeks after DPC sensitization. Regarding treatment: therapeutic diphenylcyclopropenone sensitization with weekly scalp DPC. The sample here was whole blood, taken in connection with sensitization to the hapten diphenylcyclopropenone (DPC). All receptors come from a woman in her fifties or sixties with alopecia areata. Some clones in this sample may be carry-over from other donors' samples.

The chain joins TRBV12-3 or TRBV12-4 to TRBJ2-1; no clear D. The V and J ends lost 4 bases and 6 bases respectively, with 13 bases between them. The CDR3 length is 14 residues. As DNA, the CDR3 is TGTGCCAGCAGTTCCTTGGACCGCCGCAATGAGCAGTTCTTC. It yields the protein CASSSLDRRNEQFF.

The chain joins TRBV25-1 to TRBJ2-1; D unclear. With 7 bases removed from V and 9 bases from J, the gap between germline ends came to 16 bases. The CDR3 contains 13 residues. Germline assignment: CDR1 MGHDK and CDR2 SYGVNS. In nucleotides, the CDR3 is TGTGCCAGCATTAGGGAAACCTCTAGTGAGCAGTTCTTC. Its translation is CASIRETSSEQFF.

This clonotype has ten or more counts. CDR3 loop: CSAQSGEANSPLHF. In nucleotides, the CDR3 is TGCAGCGCACAATCGGGCGAGGCGAATTCACCCCTCCACTTT. This sequence joins TRBV29-1 and TRBJ1-6; the D is unclear. V was clipped by 7 bases and J by 7 bases, with 17 bases between them. CDR1 SQVTM and CDR2 ANQGSEA come from the germline V gene. The length of the CDR3 is 14 residues.

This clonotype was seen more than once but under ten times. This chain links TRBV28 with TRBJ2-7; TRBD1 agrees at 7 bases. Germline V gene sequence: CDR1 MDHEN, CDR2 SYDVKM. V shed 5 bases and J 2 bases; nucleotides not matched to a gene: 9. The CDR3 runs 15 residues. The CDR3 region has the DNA TGTGCCAGCAGTATTAAGACAGGGACCCCCTACGAGCAGTACTTC. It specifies CASSIKTGTPYEQYF. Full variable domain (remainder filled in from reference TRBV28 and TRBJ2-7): DVKVTQSSRYLVKRTGEKVFLECVQDMDHENMFWYRQDPGLGLRLIYFSYDVKMKEKGDIPEGYSVSREKKERFSLILESASTNQTSMYLCASSIKTGTPYEQYFGPGTRLTVT.

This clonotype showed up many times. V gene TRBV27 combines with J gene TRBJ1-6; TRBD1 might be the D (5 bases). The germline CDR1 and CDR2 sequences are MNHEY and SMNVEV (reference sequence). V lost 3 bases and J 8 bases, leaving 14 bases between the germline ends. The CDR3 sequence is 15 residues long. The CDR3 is CASSFGGYTHSPLHF. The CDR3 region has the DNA TGTGCCAGCAGTTTTGGGGGGTATACTCATTCACCCCTCCACTTT.

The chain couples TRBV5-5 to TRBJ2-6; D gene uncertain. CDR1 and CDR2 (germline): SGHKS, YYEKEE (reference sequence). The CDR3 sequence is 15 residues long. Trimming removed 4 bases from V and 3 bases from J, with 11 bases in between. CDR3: CASSATGRGANVLTF. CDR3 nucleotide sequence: TGTGCCAGCAGCGCCACTGGTCGTGGGGCCAACGTCCTGACTTTC.

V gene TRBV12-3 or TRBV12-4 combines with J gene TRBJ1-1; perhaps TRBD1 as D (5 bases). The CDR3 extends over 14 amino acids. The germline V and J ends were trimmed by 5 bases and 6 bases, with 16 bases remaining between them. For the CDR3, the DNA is TGTGCCAGCAGTAAAGGGGTTGGGGCCCCTGAAGCTTTCTTT. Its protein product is CASSKGVGAPEAFF.

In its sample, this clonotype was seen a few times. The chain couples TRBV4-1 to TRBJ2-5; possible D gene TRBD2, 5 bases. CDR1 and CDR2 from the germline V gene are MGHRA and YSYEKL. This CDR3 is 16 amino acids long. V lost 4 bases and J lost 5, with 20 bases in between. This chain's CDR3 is CASSLWWTGSVETQYF. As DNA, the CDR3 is TGCGCCAGCAGCCTTTGGTGGACTGGGAGCGTGGAGACCCAGTACTTC.

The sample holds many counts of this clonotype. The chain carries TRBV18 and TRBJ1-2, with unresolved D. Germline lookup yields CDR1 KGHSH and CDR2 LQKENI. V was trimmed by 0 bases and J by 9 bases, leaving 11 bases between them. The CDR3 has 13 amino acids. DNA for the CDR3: TGTGCCAGCTCACCACCAGGTTACAGTAGCTACACCTTC. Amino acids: CASSPPGYSSYTF.

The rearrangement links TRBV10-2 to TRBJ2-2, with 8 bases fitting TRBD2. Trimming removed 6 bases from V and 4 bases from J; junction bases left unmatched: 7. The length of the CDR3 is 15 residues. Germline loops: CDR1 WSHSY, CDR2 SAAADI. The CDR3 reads CASRMSGRGTGELFF. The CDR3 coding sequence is TGCGCCAGCAGGATGAGCGGGAGAGGCACCGGGGAGCTGTTTTTT.

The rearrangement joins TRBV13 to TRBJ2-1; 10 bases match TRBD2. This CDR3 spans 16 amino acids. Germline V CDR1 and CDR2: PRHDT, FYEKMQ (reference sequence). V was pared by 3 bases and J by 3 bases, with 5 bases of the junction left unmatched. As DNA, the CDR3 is TGTGCCAGCAGCTTTCCTAGCGGGAGCCTCTACAATGAGCAGTTCTTC. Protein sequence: CASSFPSGSLYNEQFF.

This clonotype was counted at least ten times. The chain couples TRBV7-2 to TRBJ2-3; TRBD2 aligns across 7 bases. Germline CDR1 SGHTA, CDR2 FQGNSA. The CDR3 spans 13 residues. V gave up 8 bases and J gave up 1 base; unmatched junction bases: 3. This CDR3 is CASRAGGTDTQYF. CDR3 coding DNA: TGTGCCAGCCGGGCGGGGGGCACAGATACGCAGTATTTT. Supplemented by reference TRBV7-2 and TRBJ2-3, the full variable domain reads GAGVSQSPSNKVTEKGKDVELRCDPISGHTALYWYRQSLGQGLEFLIYFQGNSAPDKSGLPSDRFSAERTGGSVSTLTIQRTQQEDSAVYLCASRAGGTDTQYFGPGTRLTVL.

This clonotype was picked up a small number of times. This chain's CDR3 is CSARLAGGTGELFF. CDR3 bases: TGCAGCGCCAGACTAGCGGGAGGCACCGGGGAGCTGTTTTTT. This sequence joins TRBV29-1 and TRBJ2-2; 13 nucleotides match TRBD2. The CDR3 consists of 14 residues. CDR1 is SQVTM, CDR2 ANQGSEA, per germline. The V gene end was trimmed by 7 bases and the J gene end by 4 bases; junction bases not matched to a gene: 3.

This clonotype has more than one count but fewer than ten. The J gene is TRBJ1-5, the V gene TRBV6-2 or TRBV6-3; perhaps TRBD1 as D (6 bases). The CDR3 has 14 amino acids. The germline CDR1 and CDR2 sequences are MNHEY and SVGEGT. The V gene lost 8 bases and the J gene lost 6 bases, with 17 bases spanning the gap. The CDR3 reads CASAGHEESQPQHF. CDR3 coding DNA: TGTGCCAGCGCGGGACATGAAGAGAGTCAGCCCCAGCATTTT.

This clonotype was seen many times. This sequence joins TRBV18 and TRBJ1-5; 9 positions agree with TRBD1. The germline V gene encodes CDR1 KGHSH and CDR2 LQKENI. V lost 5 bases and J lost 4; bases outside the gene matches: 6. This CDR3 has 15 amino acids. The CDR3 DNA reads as TGTGCCAGCTCAGCCACAGGGGGCGAAAATCAGCCCCAGCATTTT. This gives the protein CASSATGGENQPQHF. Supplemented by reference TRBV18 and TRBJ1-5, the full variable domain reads NAGVMQNPRHLVRRRGQEARLRCSPMKGHSHVYWYRQLPEEGLKFMVYLQKENIIDESGMPKERFSAEFPKEGPSILRIQQVVRGDSAAYFCASSATGGENQPQHFGDGTRLSIL.

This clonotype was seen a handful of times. The CDR3 DNA reads as TGTGCCAGCAGCGTCCAGACTAGCGGGGGGGCTTGGAATGAGCAGTTCTTC. Its translation: CASSVQTSGGAWNEQFF. This sequence joins TRBV7-6 and TRBJ2-1, with 14 bases that match TRBD2. The ends lost 5 bases at V and 7 bases at J; junction bases unmatched: 10. There are 17 residues in the CDR3. Germline V gene data show CDR1 as SGHVS and CDR2 as FNYEAQ. The complete variable domain, with remaining parts taken from reference TRBV7-6 and TRBJ2-1, reads GAGVSQSPRYKVTKRGQDVALRCDPISGHVSLYWYRQALGQGPEFLTYFNYEAQQDKSGLPNDRFSAERPEGSISTLTIQRTEQRDSAMYRCASSVQTSGGAWNEQFFGPGTRLTVL.

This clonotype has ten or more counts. The CDR3 bases are TGTGCCAGCAGCTTAGGCGAGTTAGCCAAAAACATTCAGTACTTC. This encodes CASSLGELAKNIQYF. The gene calls are TRBV11-2 and TRBJ2-4, with D uncertain. From germline, CDR1 is SGHAT and CDR2 FQNNGV. With 1 base removed from V and 0 bases from J, the gap between germline ends came to 7 bases. This CDR3 is 15 amino acids long. Full variable domain (rest looked up from reference TRBV11-2 and TRBJ2-4): EAGVAQSPRYKIIEKRQSVAFWCNPISGHATLYWYQQILGQGPKLLIQFQNNGVVDDSQLPKDRFSAERLKGVDSTLKIQPAKLEDSAVYLCASSLGELAKNIQYFGAGTRLSVL.

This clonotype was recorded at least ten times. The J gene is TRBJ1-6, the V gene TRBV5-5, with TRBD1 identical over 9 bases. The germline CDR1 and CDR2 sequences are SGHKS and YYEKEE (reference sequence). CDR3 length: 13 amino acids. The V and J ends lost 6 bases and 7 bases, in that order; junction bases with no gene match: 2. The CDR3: CASNGQGNSPLHF. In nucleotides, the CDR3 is TGTGCCAGCAACGGACAGGGGAATTCACCCCTCCACTTT.

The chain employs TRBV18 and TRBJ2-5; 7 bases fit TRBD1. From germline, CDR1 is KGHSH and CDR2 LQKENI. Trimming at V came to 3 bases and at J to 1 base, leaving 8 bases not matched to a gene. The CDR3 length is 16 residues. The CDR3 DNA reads TGTGCCAGCTCACCCCCTGGGACAGCTATCCAAGAGACCCAGTACTTC. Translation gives CASSPPGTAIQETQYF.

DNA for the CDR3: TGTGCCAGCAGCCTATTCCTAGCTGCGGGAGAGGAAGAGACCCAGTACTTC. Protein product: CASSLFLAAGEEETQYF. This rearrangement joins TRBV11-1 to TRBJ2-5, with 7 bases fitting TRBD2. Germline V CDR1 and CDR2: SGHAT, FQDESV (reference sequence). CDR3 length: 17 amino acids. V lost 5 bases and J lost 3; bases outside the gene matches: 15. Filled out from reference TRBV11-1 and TRBJ2-5, the complete variable domain reads EAEVAQSPRYKITEKSQAVAFWCDPISGHATLYWYRQILGQGPELLVQFQDESVVDDSQLPKDRFSAERLKGVDSTLKIQPAELGDSAMYLCASSLFLAAGEEETQYFGPGTRLLVL.

CDR3 in DNA: TGCGCCAGCAGCTTGTCTCCTTGGACACGAGAAGCTTTCTTT. Translated, it gives CASSLSPWTREAFF. This chain uses TRBV5-1 with TRBJ1-1; tentatively, D is TRBD1 (5 bases). Germline loops: CDR1 SGHRS, CDR2 YFSETQ. V lost 1 base to trimming and J lost 8 bases, with 15 bases between them. This CDR3 comprises 14 residues. The full variable domain, completed using reference TRBV5-1 and TRBJ1-1, is KAGVTQTPRYLIKTRGQQVTLSCSPISGHRSVSWYQQTPGQGLQFLFEYFSETQRNKGNFPGRFSGRQFSNSRSEMNVSTLELGDSALYLCASSLSPWTREAFFGQGTRLTVV.

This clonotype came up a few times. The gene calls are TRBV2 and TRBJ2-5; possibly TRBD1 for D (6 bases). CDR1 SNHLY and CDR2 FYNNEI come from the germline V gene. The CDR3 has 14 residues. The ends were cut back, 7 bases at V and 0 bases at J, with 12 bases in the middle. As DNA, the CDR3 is TGTGCCAGCAACGCCGGGACACACCAAGAGACCCAGTACTTC. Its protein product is CASNAGTHQETQYF. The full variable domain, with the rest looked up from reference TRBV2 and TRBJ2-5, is EPEVTQTPSHQVTQMGQEVILRCVPISNHLYFYWYRQILGQKVEFLVSFYNNEISEKSEIFDDQFSVERPDGSNFTLKIRSTKLEDSAMYFCASNAGTHQETQYFGPGTRLLVL.